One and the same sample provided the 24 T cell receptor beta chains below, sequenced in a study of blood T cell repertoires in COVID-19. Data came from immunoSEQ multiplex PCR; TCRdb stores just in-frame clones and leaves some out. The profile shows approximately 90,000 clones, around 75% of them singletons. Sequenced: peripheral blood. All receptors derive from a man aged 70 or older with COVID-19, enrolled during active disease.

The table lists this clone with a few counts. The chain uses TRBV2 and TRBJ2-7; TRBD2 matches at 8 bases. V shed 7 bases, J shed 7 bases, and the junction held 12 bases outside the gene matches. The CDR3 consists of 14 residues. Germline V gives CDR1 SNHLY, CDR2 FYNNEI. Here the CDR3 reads CASTLSGRRWEQYF. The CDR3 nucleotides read TGTGCCAGCACTTTAAGCGGGAGAAGATGGGAGCAGTACTTC.

CDR3 nucleotide sequence: TGTGCCAGCAGCCCCCGGGACAGTAGCACAGATACGCAGTATTTT. Amino acid sequence: CASSPRDSSTDTQYF. The chain couples TRBV7-3 to TRBJ2-3, with 7 nucleotides matching TRBD1. The V gene end was trimmed by 5 bases and the J gene end by 0 bases; junction bases not matched to a gene: 5. The germline V gene has CDR1 SGHTA and CDR2 FQGTGA. CDR3 length: 15 amino acids. Looking up the rest from reference TRBV7-3 and TRBJ2-3 gives the full variable domain: GAGVSQTPSNKVTEKGKYVELRCDPISGHTALYWYRQSLGQGPEFLIYFQGTGAADDSGLPNDRFFAVRPEGSVSTLKIQRTERGDSAVYLCASSPRDSSTDTQYFGPGTRLTVL.

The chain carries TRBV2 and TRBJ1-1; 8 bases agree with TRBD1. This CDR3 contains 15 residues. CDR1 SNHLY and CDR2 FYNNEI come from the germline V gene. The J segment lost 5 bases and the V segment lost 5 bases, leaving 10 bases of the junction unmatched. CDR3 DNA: TGTGCCAGCAGTCTCCTACAGGGGGGGATAACTGAAGCTTTCTTT. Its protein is CASSLLQGGITEAFF. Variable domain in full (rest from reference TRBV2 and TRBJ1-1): EPEVTQTPSHQVTQMGQEVILRCVPISNHLYFYWYRQILGQKVEFLVSFYNNEISEKSEIFDDQFSVERPDGSNFTLKIRSTKLEDSAMYFCASSLLQGGITEAFFGQGTRLTVV.

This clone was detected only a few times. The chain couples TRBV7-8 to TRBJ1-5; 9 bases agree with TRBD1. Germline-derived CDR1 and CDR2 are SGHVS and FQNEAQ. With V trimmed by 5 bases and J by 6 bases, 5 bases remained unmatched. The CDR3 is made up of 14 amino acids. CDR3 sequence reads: CASSRDRVSQPQHF. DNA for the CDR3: TGTGCCAGCAGCAGGGACAGGGTCTCTCAGCCCCAGCATTTT.

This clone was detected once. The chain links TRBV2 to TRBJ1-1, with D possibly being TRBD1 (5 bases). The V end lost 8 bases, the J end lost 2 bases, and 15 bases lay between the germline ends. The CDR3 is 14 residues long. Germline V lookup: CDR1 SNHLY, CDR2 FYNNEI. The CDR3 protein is CASGGFQLNTEAFF. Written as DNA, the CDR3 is TGTGCCAGCGGGGGGTTCCAGCTTAACACTGAAGCTTTCTTT.

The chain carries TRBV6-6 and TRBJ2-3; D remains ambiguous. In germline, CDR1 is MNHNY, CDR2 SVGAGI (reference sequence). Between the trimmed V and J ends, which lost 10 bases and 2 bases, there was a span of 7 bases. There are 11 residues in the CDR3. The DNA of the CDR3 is TGTGCCACCTATTACACAGATACGCAGTATTTT. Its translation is CATYYTDTQYF.

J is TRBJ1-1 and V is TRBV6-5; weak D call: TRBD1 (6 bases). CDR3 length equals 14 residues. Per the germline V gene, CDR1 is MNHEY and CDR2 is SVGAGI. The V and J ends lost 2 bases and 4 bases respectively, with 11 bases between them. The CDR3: CASSYLQGSTEAFF. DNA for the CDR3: TGTGCCAGCAGTTACCTCCAGGGGAGCACTGAAGCTTTCTTT.

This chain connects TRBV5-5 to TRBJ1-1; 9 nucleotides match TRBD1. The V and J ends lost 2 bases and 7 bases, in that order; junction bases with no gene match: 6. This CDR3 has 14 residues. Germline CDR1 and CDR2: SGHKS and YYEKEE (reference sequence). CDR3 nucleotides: TGTGCCAGCAGCTTCGGGACAGGGTTTAGTGAAGCTTTCTTT. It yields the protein CASSFGTGFSEAFF.

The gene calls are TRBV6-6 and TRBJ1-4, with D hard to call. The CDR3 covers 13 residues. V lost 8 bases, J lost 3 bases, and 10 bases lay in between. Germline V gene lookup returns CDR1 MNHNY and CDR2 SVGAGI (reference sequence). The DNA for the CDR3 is TGTGCCAGCCGTCCATTCCCTAATGAAAAACTGTTTTTT. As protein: CASRPFPNEKLFF.

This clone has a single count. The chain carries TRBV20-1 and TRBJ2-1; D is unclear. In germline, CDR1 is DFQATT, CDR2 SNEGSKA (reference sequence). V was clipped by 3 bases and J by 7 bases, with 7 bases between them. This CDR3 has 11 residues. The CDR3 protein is CSARAWNEQFF. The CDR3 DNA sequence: TGCAGTGCTAGGGCTTGGAATGAGCAGTTCTTC.

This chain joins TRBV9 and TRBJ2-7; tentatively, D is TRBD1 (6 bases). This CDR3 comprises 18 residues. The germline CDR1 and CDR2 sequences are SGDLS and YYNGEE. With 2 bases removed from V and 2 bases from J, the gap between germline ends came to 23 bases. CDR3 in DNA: TGTGCCAGCAGCGTCCACCCAGCAAAGGGGGTGGGAGCCTACGAGCAGTACTTC. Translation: CASSVHPAKGVGAYEQYF.

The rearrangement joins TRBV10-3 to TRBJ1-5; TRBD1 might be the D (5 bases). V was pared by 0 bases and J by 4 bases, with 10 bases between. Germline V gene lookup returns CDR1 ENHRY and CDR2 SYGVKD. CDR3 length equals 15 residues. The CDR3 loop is CAISESLQANQPQHF. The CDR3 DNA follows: TGTGCCATCAGTGAGTCGTTACAGGCTAATCAGCCCCAGCATTTT.

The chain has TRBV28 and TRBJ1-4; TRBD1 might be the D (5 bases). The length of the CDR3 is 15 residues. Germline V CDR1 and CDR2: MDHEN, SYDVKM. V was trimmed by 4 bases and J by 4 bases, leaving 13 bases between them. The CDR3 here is CASSSDGQGNEKLFF. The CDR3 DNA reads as TGTGCCAGCAGTTCGGACGGGCAGGGTAATGAAAAACTGTTTTTT.

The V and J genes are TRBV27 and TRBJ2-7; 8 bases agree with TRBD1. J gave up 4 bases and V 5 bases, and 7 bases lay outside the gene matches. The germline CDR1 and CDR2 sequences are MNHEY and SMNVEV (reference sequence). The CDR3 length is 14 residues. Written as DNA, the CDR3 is TGTGCCAGCAGTCGGCCAGGGGGCTTGTACGAGCAGTACTTC. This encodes CASSRPGGLYEQYF.

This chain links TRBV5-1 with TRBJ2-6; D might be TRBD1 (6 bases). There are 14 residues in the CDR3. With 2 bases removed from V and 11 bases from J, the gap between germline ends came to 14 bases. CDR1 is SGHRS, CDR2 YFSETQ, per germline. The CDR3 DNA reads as TGCGCCAGCAGCTTAACAGGGTGGCAAGACGTCCTGACTTTC. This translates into CASSLTGWQDVLTF.

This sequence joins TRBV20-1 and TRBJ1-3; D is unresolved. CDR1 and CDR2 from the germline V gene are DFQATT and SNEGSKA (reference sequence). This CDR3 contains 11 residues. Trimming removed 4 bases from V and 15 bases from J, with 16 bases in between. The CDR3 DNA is TGCAGTGCTACAATTTTAGTTTTCGGATATTTT. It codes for CSATILVFGYF.

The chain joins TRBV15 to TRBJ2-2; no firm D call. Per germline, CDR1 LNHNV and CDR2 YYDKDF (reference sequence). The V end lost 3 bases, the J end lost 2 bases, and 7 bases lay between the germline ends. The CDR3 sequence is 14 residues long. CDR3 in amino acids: CATSSQINTGELFF. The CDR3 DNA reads TGTGCCACCAGCAGCCAGATAAACACCGGGGAGCTGTTTTTT.

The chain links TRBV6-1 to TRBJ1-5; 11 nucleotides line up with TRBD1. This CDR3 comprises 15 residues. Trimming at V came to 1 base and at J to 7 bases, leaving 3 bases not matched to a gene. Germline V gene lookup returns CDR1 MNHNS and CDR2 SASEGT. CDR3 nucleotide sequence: TGTGCCAGCAGTGAAGGGACAGGGGGCTGGCAGCCCCAGCATTTT. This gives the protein CASSEGTGGWQPQHF.

In nucleotides, the CDR3 is TGTGCCAGCAGTGAAGGAGGGTCGATTTTGGGAGCTTTCTTT. Its translation: CASSEGGSILGAFF. The chain has TRBV6-1 and TRBJ1-1; D ambiguous. Germline V gives CDR1 MNHNS, CDR2 SASEGT. This CDR3 has 14 amino acids. V was cut by 1 base and J by 10 bases, with 16 bases left in between.

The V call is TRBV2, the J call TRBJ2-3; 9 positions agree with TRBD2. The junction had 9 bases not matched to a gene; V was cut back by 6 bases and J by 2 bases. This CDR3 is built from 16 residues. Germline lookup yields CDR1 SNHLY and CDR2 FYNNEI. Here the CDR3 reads CASSDTSGYNTDTQYF. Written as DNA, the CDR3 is TGTGCCAGCAGCGATACTAGCGGGTATAACACAGATACGCAGTATTTT. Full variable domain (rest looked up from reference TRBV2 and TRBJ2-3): EPEVTQTPSHQVTQMGQEVILRCVPISNHLYFYWYRQILGQKVEFLVSFYNNEISEKSEIFDDQFSVERPDGSNFTLKIRSTKLEDSAMYFCASSDTSGYNTDTQYFGPGTRLTVL.

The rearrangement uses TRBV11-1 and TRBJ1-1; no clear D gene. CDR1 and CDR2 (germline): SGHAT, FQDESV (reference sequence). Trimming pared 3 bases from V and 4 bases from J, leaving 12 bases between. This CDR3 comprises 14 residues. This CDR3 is CASSFSRGSTEAFF. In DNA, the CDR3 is TGTGCCAGCAGCTTCAGTCGAGGGAGCACTGAAGCTTTCTTT.

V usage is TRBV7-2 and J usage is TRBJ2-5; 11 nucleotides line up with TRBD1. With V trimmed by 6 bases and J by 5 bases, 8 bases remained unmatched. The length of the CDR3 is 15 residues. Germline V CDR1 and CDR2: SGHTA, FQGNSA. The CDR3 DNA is TGTGCCAGCAGGCGGGGACAGGGGGTGTTCGAGACCCAGTACTTC. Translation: CASRRGQGVFETQYF. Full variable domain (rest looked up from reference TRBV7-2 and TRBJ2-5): GAGVSQSPSNKVTEKGKDVELRCDPISGHTALYWYRQSLGQGLEFLIYFQGNSAPDKSGLPSDRFSAERTGGSVSTLTIQRTQQEDSAVYLCASRRGQGVFETQYFGPGTRLLVL.

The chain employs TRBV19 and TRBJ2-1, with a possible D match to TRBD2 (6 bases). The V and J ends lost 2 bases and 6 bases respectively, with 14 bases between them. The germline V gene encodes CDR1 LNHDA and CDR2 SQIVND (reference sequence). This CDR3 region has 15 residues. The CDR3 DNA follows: TGTGCCAGTAGTATATGGGCCGGGACTGGCAATGAGCAGTTCTTC. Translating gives CASSIWAGTGNEQFF.

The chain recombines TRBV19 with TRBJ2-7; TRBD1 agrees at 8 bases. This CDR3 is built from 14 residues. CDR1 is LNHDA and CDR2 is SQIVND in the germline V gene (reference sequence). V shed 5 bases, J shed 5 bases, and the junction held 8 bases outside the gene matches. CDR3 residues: CASSDRDRFHEQYF. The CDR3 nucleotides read TGTGCCAGTAGTGACAGGGACAGGTTCCACGAGCAGTACTTC.